These 10 T cell receptor beta chains were all obtained from the same sample, sequenced in a study of shared clonotypes between healthy human individuals. The table came from immunoSEQ multiplex PCR; TCRdb's copy has only in-frame clones and leaves some out. The sample lists about 95,000 clones, approximately 61% seen once, with 45% to 50% in the top ten. What was sequenced was memory CD8+ T cells sorted from blood. The subset was: CD45RO+ cells pooled with CCR7-negative TemRA cells. These receptors were collected from a man younger than 40 in good health.

The chain joins TRBV7-2 to TRBJ1-1; TRBD1 is a possible D gene (5 bases). There are 16 residues in the CDR3. Germline V gene sequence: CDR1 SGHTA, CDR2 FQGNSA. V was cut by 0 bases and J by 5 bases, with 16 bases left in between. The CDR3: CASSLALGDGGTEAFF. For the CDR3, the DNA is TGTGCCAGCAGCTTAGCGCTAGGGGACGGAGGGACTGAAGCTTTCTTT.

This clone occurred once. The chain combines TRBV7-9 with TRBJ2-5, with 7 bases that match TRBD2. The J call may be mistaken, given a closer DNA end match to TRBJ2-7. Germline CDR1 reads SEHNR; CDR2 reads FQNEAQ (reference sequence). The CDR3 sequence is 15 residues long. The CDR3 nucleotides are TGTGCCAGCAGTGATAGACTAGCTTCTTACCACGAGCAGTACTTC. It is translated as CASSDRLASYHEQYF.

This sequence joins TRBV7-8 and TRBJ2-1, with 12 positions matching TRBD2. The length of the CDR3 is 16 residues. V was pared by 1 base and J by 5 bases, with 3 bases of the junction left unmatched. Germline CDR1 SGHVS, CDR2 FQNEAQ. In nucleotides, the CDR3 is TGTGCCAGCAGCTTAGTCCTAGCGGGAGGGGACAATGAGCAGTTCTTC. Protein: CASSLVLAGGDNEQFF.

The chain is built from TRBV5-5 and TRBJ2-7; D remains unclear. CDR3 length: 14 amino acids. Trimming took 5 bases from V and 0 from J, leaving 12 bases between them. Germline-derived CDR1 and CDR2 are SGHKS and YYEKEE (reference sequence). This chain's CDR3 is CASRPRRSSYEQYF. As DNA, the CDR3 is TGTGCCAGCAGGCCGCGCAGAAGCTCCTACGAGCAGTACTTC.

This chain connects TRBV6-1 to TRBJ1-1; D ambiguous. V dropped 3 bases and J dropped 0 bases, with 8 bases sitting between them. CDR3 length equals 14 residues. Germline V gene data show CDR1 as MNHNS and CDR2 as SASEGT. CDR3 residues: CASSEPGLNTEAFF. CDR3 sequence (DNA): TGTGCCAGCAGTGAGCCGGGGTTGAACACTGAAGCTTTCTTT.

The chain is built from TRBV27 and TRBJ1-3; the D is unclear. V was pared by 0 bases and J by 0 bases, with 9 bases between. Germline-derived CDR1 and CDR2 are MNHEY and SMNVEV (reference sequence). The CDR3 sequence is 16 residues long. The CDR3 nucleotides are TGTGCCAGCAGTTTATCTCTGGGGAACTCTGGAAACACCATATATTTT. Residues: CASSLSLGNSGNTIYF.

The chain combines TRBV7-8 with TRBJ2-5, with TRBD2 identical over 14 bases. Trimming took 5 bases from V and 5 from J; bases not matched to a gene: 16. The CDR3 length is 19 residues. Germline V gene lookup returns CDR1 SGHVS and CDR2 FQNEAQ. CDR3 in DNA: TGTGCCAGCAGCCCCTACCGGGGACTAGCGGGAGTTACGGGGGAGACCCAGTACTTC. It encodes CASSPYRGLAGVTGETQYF. Variable domain in full (rest from reference TRBV7-8 and TRBJ2-5): GAGVSQSPRYKVAKRGQDVALRCDPISGHVSLFWYQQALGQGPEFLTYFQNEAQLDKSGLPSDRFFAERPEGSVSTLKIQRTQQEDSAVYLCASSPYRGLAGVTGETQYFGPGTRLLVL.

The chain recombines TRBV5-1 with TRBJ2-7; 7 bases match TRBD2. Germline V gene sequence: CDR1 SGHRS, CDR2 YFSETQ. V was clipped by 0 bases and J by 4 bases; unmatched bases: 10. The CDR3 spans 16 residues. CDR3 sequence (DNA): TGCGCCAGCAGCTTGGGTTCGGGGGGAGCAAGATACGAGCAGTACTTC. Translation: CASSLGSGGARYEQYF.

In its sample, this clone was seen many times. The chain couples TRBV7-9 to TRBJ2-1; 12 bases are a match to TRBD2. The CDR3 extends over 18 amino acids. Trimming took 8 bases from V and 5 from J; bases not matched to a gene: 16. Germline assignment: CDR1 SEHNR and CDR2 FQNEAQ (reference sequence). CDR3 DNA: TGTGCCAGCCGTCTGGGACTAGCGGGCTCTCGATTGGACAATGAGCAGTTCTTC. Its protein product is CASRLGLAGSRLDNEQFF.

This chain uses TRBV18 with TRBJ1-2; no reliable D call. The CDR3 is made up of 13 amino acids. V was trimmed by 0 bases and J by 8 bases, leaving 10 bases between them. Germline CDR1 KGHSH, CDR2 LQKENI. CDR3 coding DNA: TGTGCCAGCTCACCACCTGACTTGCGGGGCTACACCTTC. Translation: CASSPPDLRGYTF.